One sample yielded the 27 T cell receptor beta chains listed below, sequenced in a study of OX40 agonist ivuxolimab in advanced cancers. The data were produced by immunoSEQ multiplex PCR, yet TCRdb's version contains in-frame clones alone and is incomplete. The data contain 75,000 to 80,000 clones, more than 75% of them singletons. The sample here was CD4+ or CD8+ T cells sorted from blood, taken in a trial of the OX40 agonist ivuxolimab. Receptors were obtained from an adult with an advanced solid tumor such as melanoma, head and neck, liver or kidney cancer.

J is TRBJ1-1 and V is TRBV6-6, with D hard to call. This CDR3 region has 13 residues. Looked up from germline, CDR1 is MNHNY and CDR2 is SVGAGI (reference sequence). Trimming pared 2 bases from V and 3 bases from J, leaving 7 bases between. This CDR3 is CASSYRGYTEAFF. DNA for the CDR3: TGTGCCAGCAGTTACCGAGGTTACACTGAAGCTTTCTTT.

The rearrangement joins TRBV7-3 to TRBJ2-1; 10 bases line up with TRBD2. Trimming took 4 bases from V and 6 from J; bases not matched to a gene: 3. CDR1 SGHTA and CDR2 FQGTGA come from the germline V gene. The CDR3 has 14 residues. This CDR3 reads CASSSWTSGNEQFF. CDR3 sequence (DNA): TGTGCCAGCAGCTCCTGGACTAGCGGCAATGAGCAGTTCTTC. Together with reference TRBV7-3 and TRBJ2-1, the CDR3 gives the full variable domain: GAGVSQTPSNKVTEKGKYVELRCDPISGHTALYWYRQSLGQGPEFLIYFQGTGAADDSGLPNDRFFAVRPEGSVSTLKIQRTERGDSAVYLCASSSWTSGNEQFFGPGTRLTVL.

This chain joins TRBV5-4 and TRBJ2-5; TRBD2 aligns across 13 bases. V shed 4 bases and J 4 bases; nucleotides not matched to a gene: 7. The CDR3 loop spans 16 amino acids. The germline V gene has CDR1 SGHNT and CDR2 YYREEE (reference sequence). CDR3 in DNA: TGTGCCAGCAGCCCTCAACTAGCGGGAGGGCGAGAGACCCAGTACTTC. Its translation: CASSPQLAGGRETQYF.

The J gene is TRBJ1-2, the V gene TRBV7-9; weak D call: TRBD1 (5 bases). Germline V gene sequence: CDR1 SEHNR, CDR2 FQNEAQ (reference sequence). This CDR3 has 17 residues. V shed 4 bases and J shed 0 bases, with 18 bases lying between them. CDR3: CASSSLGEGFTNYGYTF. The CDR3 DNA follows: TGTGCCAGCAGCTCCCTGGGGGAGGGATTCACTAACTATGGCTACACCTTC.

The chain recombines TRBV30 with TRBJ1-2; D is unresolved. Per the germline V gene, CDR1 is GTSNPN and CDR2 is SVGIG (reference sequence). This CDR3 is 10 amino acids long. V was trimmed by 5 bases and J by 11 bases, leaving 12 bases between them. The CDR3, as DNA: TGTGCCTGGGGTTCACCCCGGTACACCTTC. Protein sequence: CAWGSPRYTF.

The chain employs TRBV5-1 and TRBJ1-1; D might be TRBD1 (6 bases). Per germline, CDR1 SGHRS and CDR2 YFSETQ. The V gene lost 4 bases and the J gene lost 4 bases, with 14 bases spanning the gap. The CDR3 sequence is 14 residues long. CDR3 loop: CASSLDRGGTEAFF. The CDR3 bases are TGCGCCAGCAGCCTGGACCGAGGGGGCACTGAAGCTTTCTTT.

The chain uses TRBV29-1 and TRBJ2-2; D is ambiguous. The CDR3 covers 14 residues. Deletions cut 7 bases from V and 2 bases from J, with 14 bases between. Per the germline V gene, CDR1 is SQVTM and CDR2 is ANQGSEA. The DNA for the CDR3 is TGCAGCGCCCTCGTACAGATCAACACCGGGGAGCTGTTTTTT. Translated: CSALVQINTGELFF.

V and J are TRBV6-1 and TRBJ2-7, with 7 bases aligning to TRBD1. The CDR3 has 12 amino acids. Germline CDR1 MNHNS, CDR2 SASEGT. J gave up 5 bases and V 6 bases, and 4 bases lay outside the gene matches. The CDR3 spells CASRRDSHEQYF. The CDR3 coding sequence is TGTGCCAGCAGACGGGACAGTCACGAGCAGTACTTC.

The chain carries TRBV28 and TRBJ1-6, with TRBD1 matching 8 bases. The CDR3 sequence is 15 residues long. Germline-derived CDR1 and CDR2 are MDHEN and SYDVKM. V was clipped by 2 bases and J by 8 bases; unmatched bases: 5. Here the CDR3 reads CASSLSGQGHSPLHF. CDR3 coding DNA: TGTGCCAGCAGTTTAAGCGGACAGGGTCATTCACCCCTCCACTTT.

The chain employs TRBV2 and TRBJ2-7; 7 bases match TRBD2. Trimming took 4 bases from V and 5 from J; bases not matched to a gene: 8. Germline values: CDR1 SNHLY, CDR2 FYNNEI. This CDR3 has 14 residues. The CDR3 coding sequence is TGTGCCAGCAGTGCCTATGCGGGGGTCCACGAGCAGTACTTC. Its protein is CASSAYAGVHEQYF.

The J gene is TRBJ1-1, the V gene TRBV7-6, with D perhaps TRBD1 (5 bases). V lost 5 bases, J lost 5 bases, and 21 bases lay in between. Germline V CDR1 and CDR2: SGHVS, FNYEAQ. The CDR3 is made up of 16 amino acids. The CDR3 nucleotides read TGTGCCAGCAGCCCCGAAGCCGGGACGTCGAGAACTGAAGCTTTCTTT. Encoded protein: CASSPEAGTSRTEAFF.

The V call is TRBV28, the J call TRBJ1-4; TRBD1 matches at 8 bases. V dropped 6 bases and J dropped 7; count of bases not matched to a gene: 10. Germline lookup yields CDR1 MDHEN and CDR2 SYDVKM. This CDR3 contains 15 residues. DNA of the CDR3: TGTGCCAGCAGCCCACGGACAGGGCGTGGTGAAAAACTGTTTTTT. Protein: CASSPRTGRGEKLFF.

This chain uses TRBV4-3 with TRBJ2-7; D not resolved. The CDR3 has 15 amino acids. The V and J ends lost 2 bases and 0 bases respectively, with 11 bases between them. Germline V gene data show CDR1 as LGHNA and CDR2 as YSLEER. The CDR3, as DNA: TGCGCCAGCAGCCAATATACGAAGGGCTCCTACGAGCAGTACTTC. Amino acid sequence: CASSQYTKGSYEQYF.

The rearrangement uses TRBV4-3 and TRBJ2-6; TRBD2 might be the D (7 bases). Germline lookup yields CDR1 LGHNA and CDR2 YSLEER. Trimming pared 0 bases from V and 4 bases from J, leaving 16 bases between. The CDR3 is 18 residues long. CDR3: CASSQDVPGGSGANVLTF. In nucleotides, the CDR3 is TGCGCCAGCAGCCAAGATGTGCCGGGGGGCTCCGGGGCCAACGTCCTGACTTTC.

This chain links TRBV21-1 with TRBJ1-1. TRBV21-1 is noted as a pseudogene. CDR3 size: 9 residues. CDR3 nucleotides: TGTGCCAGAACCGGTGAAGCTTTCTTT. Amino acids: CARTGEAFF.

The chain couples TRBV2 to TRBJ1-3, with unresolved D. This CDR3 comprises 13 residues. Germline V gene data show CDR1 as SNHLY and CDR2 as FYNNEI. V was clipped by 2 bases and J by 4 bases, with 6 bases between them. The CDR3 DNA follows: TGTGCCAGCAGTGAACTAAACGGAAACACCATATATTTT. It yields the protein CASSELNGNTIYF.

The chain employs TRBV6-1 and TRBJ2-7; 7 nucleotides agree with TRBD1. The germline gives CDR1 MNHNS, CDR2 SASEGT. The CDR3 spans 14 residues. Germline trimming cut 7 bases from V and 6 bases from J; bases unmatched to any gene: 12. The CDR3 protein is CASITKTGTGEQYF. As DNA, the CDR3 is TGTGCCAGCATTACGAAGACAGGGACGGGCGAGCAGTACTTC.

The chain is built from TRBV9 and TRBJ2-2; possibly TRBD1 for D (5 bases). V gave up 1 base and J gave up 1 base, with 5 bases separating them. The germline V gene has CDR1 SGDLS and CDR2 YYNGEE. The CDR3 has 14 amino acids. The CDR3 nucleotides are TGTGCCAGCAGCGTAACAGGGAACACCGGGGAGCTGTTTTTT. It encodes CASSVTGNTGELFF.

The chain carries TRBV19 and TRBJ1-2; 9 nucleotides align to TRBD1. Per germline, CDR1 LNHDA and CDR2 SQIVND (reference sequence). The trim removed 10 bases at V and 0 bases at J, leaving 3 bases unmatched. CDR3 length: 13 amino acids. CDR3 residues: CATTGGSNYGYTF. In DNA form, the CDR3 reads TGTGCCACCACAGGGGGCTCTAACTATGGCTACACCTTC.

The V and J genes are TRBV6-5 and TRBJ1-5; D not resolved. Trimming removed 5 bases from V and 3 bases from J, with 8 bases in between. This CDR3 spans 13 amino acids. The germline gives CDR1 MNHEY, CDR2 SVGAGI. CDR3: CASSPTDNQPQHF. The CDR3 DNA reads as TGTGCCAGCAGTCCAACAGACAATCAGCCCCAGCATTTT.

This chain connects TRBV28 to TRBJ1-1, with a weak D call TRBD1 (5 bases). Germline V gene lookup returns CDR1 MDHEN and CDR2 SYDVKM. The CDR3 runs 17 residues. The V gene lost 2 bases and the J gene lost 7 bases, with 23 bases spanning the gap. The CDR3 DNA sequence: TGTGCCAGCAGTTTAAGGGGAGACAGCGGGCGGGAGCATGAAGCTTTCTTT. Encoded protein: CASSLRGDSGREHEAFF.

The chain employs TRBV30 and TRBJ1-4; D unresolved. CDR3 size: 11 residues. Per germline, CDR1 GTSNPN and CDR2 SVGIG (reference sequence). V lost 0 bases, J lost 8 bases, and 4 bases lay in between. CDR3 sequence: CAWSVWEKLFF. The DNA for the CDR3 is TGTGCCTGGAGTGTTTGGGAAAAACTGTTTTTT.

J is TRBJ2-7 and V is TRBV7-9; a weak D match, TRBD1 (6 bases). Per germline, CDR1 SEHNR and CDR2 FQNEAQ (reference sequence). Deletions cut 6 bases from V and 4 bases from J, with 10 bases between. The CDR3 consists of 12 residues. Here the CDR3 reads CASSPTGYEQYF. The CDR3 DNA sequence: TGTGCCAGCAGTCCCACAGGGTACGAGCAGTACTTC.

This clone was seen once. CDR3 amino acids: CASTPARSEGYTF. In DNA form, the CDR3 reads TGTGCCAGCACCCCGGCGAGGTCGGAGGGCTACACCTTC. The J gene is TRBJ1-2, the V gene TRBV5-4; no reliable D call. Looked up from germline, CDR1 is SGHNT and CDR2 is YYREEE (reference sequence). The CDR3 covers 13 residues. Trimming cost V 6 bases and J 8 bases, with 17 bases left between them.

This rearrangement joins TRBV9 to TRBJ1-6; no definite D call. The germline V gene encodes CDR1 SGDLS and CDR2 YYNGEE. The CDR3 runs 16 residues. With 1 base removed from V and 2 bases from J, the gap between germline ends came to 10 bases. The CDR3 sequence is CASSVRTRAYNSPLHF. Written as DNA, the CDR3 is TGTGCCAGCAGCGTAAGGACGAGAGCCTATAATTCACCCCTCCACTTT. The full variable domain, its missing parts supplied by reference TRBV9 and TRBJ1-6, is DSGVTQTPKHLITATGQRVTLRCSPRSGDLSVYWYQQSLDQGLQFLIQYYNGEERAKGNILERFSAQQFPDLHSELNLSSLELGDSALYFCASSVRTRAYNSPLHFGNGTRLTVT.

The chain links TRBV5-1 to TRBJ1-1; D is undetermined. Germline V gene sequence: CDR1 SGHRS, CDR2 YFSETQ. This CDR3 region has 14 residues. V was pared by 0 bases and J by 4 bases, with 10 bases between. CDR3 loop: CASSLALGVTEAFF. In DNA, the CDR3 is TGCGCCAGCAGCTTGGCGCTGGGAGTCACTGAAGCTTTCTTT.

The J gene is TRBJ2-2, the V gene TRBV5-1, with 13 bases lining up with TRBD2. CDR3 length: 17 residues. V lost 3 bases, J lost 3 bases, and 5 bases stayed unmatched. Germline V CDR1 and CDR2: SGHRS, YFSETQ. CDR3 nucleotides: TGCGCCAGCAGCTGGACTAGCGGGAGTATGGACACCGGGGAGCTGTTTTTT. Its protein product is CASSWTSGSMDTGELFF.